These T cell receptor beta chains were read from a single sample in a study of CD8 T cells in Susac syndrome. TCRdb called the immunoSEQ multiplex PCR reads again in MiXCR, with one record for every CDR3 protein. The sample has approximately 120,000 distinct CDR3 sequences; roughly 90% are singletons. The sequenced sample consisted of CD8+ T cells from PBMCs. The receptors shown here come from a human donor in good health. The CDR3 runs from the conserved cysteine through the conserved F or W. Each record gives: clone size, D gene, V gene, J gene, CDR3 protein, CDR3 DNA. The D gene is left open where the match is weak. Rows give clone size only sometimes, using once, few, many, or a class for an expanded clone.

NA	NA	TRBV13	TRBJ1-1	CASSVGRQNTEAFF	TGTGCCAGCAGCGTGGGACGGCAGAACACTGAAGCTTTCTTT
once	NA	TRBV3-1	TRBJ2-2	CASSPGSGELFF	TGTGCCAGCAGCCCAGGGAGCGGGGAGCTGTTTTTT
NA	TRBD2	TRBV7-2	TRBJ2-7	CASSLQGTSSYEQYF	TGTGCCAGCAGCTTACAAGGGACTAGCTCCTACGAGCAGTACTTC
NA	NA	TRBV20-1	TRBJ2-3	CSARWTLAPDTQYF	TGCAGTGCTAGATGGACTCTCGCCCCAGATACGCAGTATTTT
NA	NA	TRBV7-3	TRBJ2-1	CASSLRGNNEQFF	TGTGCCAGCAGCTTGAGGGGGAACAATGAGCAGTTCTTC
NA	TRBD2	TRBV20-1	TRBJ2-1	CSANPGLGINEQFF	TGCAGTGCTAACCCGGGACTAGGGATCAATGAGCAGTTCTTC
NA	NA	TRBV4-3	TRBJ1-1	CASSQDRVLNTEAFF	TGCGCCAGCAGCCAAGATAGGGTTTTGAACACTGAAGCTTTCTTT
NA	TRBD1	TRBV28	TRBJ1-5	CASTVPGQGRNQPQHF	TGTGCCAGCACCGTCCCGGGACAGGGACGGAATCAGCCCCAGCATTTT
NA	NA	TRBV9	TRBJ1-1	CASSEDSQFGSEAFF	TGTGCCAGCAGCGAAGATTCACAGTTCGGGTCTGAAGCTTTCTTT
NA	TRBD2	TRBV6-1	TRBJ2-1	CASSVLAGGKDEQFF	TGTGCCAGCAGTGTACTAGCGGGGGGTAAGGATGAGCAGTTCTTC
NA	NA	TRBV11-2	TRBJ2-7	CASSRDGSLEQYF	TGTGCCAGCAGCCGGGACGGTTCCCTCGAGCAGTACTTC
NA	TRBD1	TRBV7-2	TRBJ2-7	CASSPEWTGRYEQYF	TGTGCCAGCAGCCCCGAATGGACAGGGAGGTACGAGCAGTACTTC
once	NA	TRBV9	TRBJ2-1	CASNKGTGGNEQFF	TGTGCCAGCAATAAAGGGACTGGAGGCAATGAGCAGTTCTTC
NA	TRBD2	TRBV14	TRBJ2-3	CASSPERGGRADTQYF	TGTGCCAGCAGCCCCGAGCGGGGGGGCCGCGCAGATACGCAGTATTTT
NA	NA	TRBV7-9	TRBJ1-1	CASSSQSPVSAFF	TGTGCCAGCAGCTCCCAGTCCCCGGTGAGTGCTTTCTTT
NA	TRBD1	TRBV18	TRBJ2-5	CASSQNSGQGKGTQYF	TGTGCCAGCTCGCAAAATTCGGGACAGGGGAAGGGGACCCAGTACTTC
NA	TRBD1	TRBV20-1	TRBJ1-5	CSVPQGDQPQHF	TGCAGTGTCCCCCAGGGGGATCAGCCCCAGCATTTT
NA	NA	TRBV10-3	TRBJ1-3	CAISESMQMGSGNTIYF	TGTGCCATCAGTGAGTCGATGCAGATGGGCTCTGGAAACACCATATATTTT
NA	NA	TRBV6-5	TRBJ1-5	CASSSSGDQPQHF	TGTGCCAGCAGTTCCTCGGGGGATCAGCCCCAGCATTTT
NA	NA	TRBV20-1	TRBJ2-5	CSARTLGDNQETQYF	TGCAGTGCTAGGACCCTGGGGGACAACCAAGAGACCCAGTACTTC
NA	NA	TRBV7-9	TRBJ2-3	CASSGPDTQYF	TGTGCCAGCAGCGGACCAGATACGCAGTATTTT
NA	NA	TRBV24-1	TRBJ2-1	CATSSRATGAGSNEQFF	TGTGCCACCAGTTCGAGGGCTACAGGGGCCGGGAGCAATGAGCAGTTCTTC
NA	TRBD2	TRBV29-1	TRBJ2-2	CSVEDPRGSGRAGTGELFF	TGCAGCGTTGAAGACCCCCGGGGGAGCGGGAGGGCAGGCACCGGGGAGCTGTTTTTT
NA	NA	TRBV6-2/TRBV6-3	TRBJ1-1	CASRKDGNTEAFF	TGTGCCAGCAGGAAGGACGGGAACACTGAAGCTTTCTTT
few	NA	TRBV7-3	TRBJ2-7	CASSAGARYEQYF	TGTGCCAGCAGCGCGGGGGCCCGATACGAGCAGTACTTC
NA	NA	TRBV20-1	TRBJ1-1	CSARGQANTEAFF	TGCAGTGCCCGGGGCCAGGCTAACACTGAAGCTTTCTTT
NA	TRBD2	TRBV3-1	TRBJ2-1	CASSTLAGGYNEQFF	TGTGCCAGCAGCACACTAGCGGGCGGTTACAATGAGCAGTTCTTC
NA	NA	TRBV11-2	TRBJ1-2	CASSFRGGYTF	TGTGCCAGCAGCTTTCGGGGTGGCTACACCTTC
NA	NA	TRBV7-9	TRBJ1-1	CASSSGRGAAFF	TGTGCCAGCAGCTCTGGTCGGGGTGCAGCTTTCTTT
once	NA	TRBV6-5	TRBJ2-3	CASTSGGRTDTQYF	TGTGCCAGCACCTCGGGGGGCAGGACAGATACGCAGTATTTT
NA	TRBD2	TRBV4-1	TRBJ2-1	CASSQARGRAYNEQFF	TGCGCCAGCAGCCAAGCCCGCGGGAGGGCCTACAATGAGCAGTTCTTC
NA	NA	TRBV20-1	TRBJ1-2	CSVKGPLDGYTF	TGCAGTGTAAAAGGACCCCTCGATGGCTACACCTTC
NA	NA	TRBV27	TRBJ2-7	CASSLLRETQIPYEQYF	TGTGCCAGCAGTTTACTCCGGGAGACCCAGATCCCCTACGAGCAGTACTTC
once	NA	TRBV20-1	TRBJ2-1	CSASGPGRFYNEQFF	TGCAGTGCTAGTGGGCCAGGGAGGTTCTACAATGAGCAGTTCTTC
NA	NA	TRBV20-1	TRBJ2-3	CSADTSTDTQYF	TGCAGTGCTGACACAAGCACAGATACGCAGTATTTT
NA	NA	TRBV12-3/TRBV12-4	TRBJ2-1	CASSNSTNEQFF	TGTGCCAGCAGTAATTCGACGAATGAGCAGTTCTTC
NA	NA	TRBV10-3	TRBJ2-7	CAISEFRRNSSYEQYF	TGTGCCATCAGTGAGTTTCGCCGGAACAGCTCCTACGAGCAGTACTTC
NA	NA	TRBV6-2/TRBV6-3	TRBJ1-5	CASSYGGPSNQPQHF	TGTGCCAGCAGTTACGGGGGACCAAGCAATCAGCCCCAGCATTTT
NA	NA	TRBV20-1	TRBJ1-3	CSAGRAQGRRNTIYF	TGCAGTGCGGGAAGGGCACAGGGACGGAGAAACACCATATATTTT
NA	NA	TRBV7-2	TRBJ1-1	CASSLYGSAFF	TGTGCCAGCAGCTTATACGGCTCGGCTTTCTTT
NA	NA	TRBV7-2	TRBJ1-2	CASSLLQVGYTF	TGTGCCAGCAGCTTACTACAGGTCGGCTACACCTTC
NA	NA	TRBV3-1	TRBJ1-1	CASSQDQGLITEAFF	TGTGCCAGCAGCCAAGATCAGGGTTTAATAACTGAAGCTTTCTTT
NA	NA	TRBV3-1	TRBJ2-5	CASSQVLLDSGQETQYF	TGTGCCAGCAGCCAAGTTTTGCTGGACAGCGGACAAGAGACCCAGTACTTC
NA	TRBD2	TRBV5-6	TRBJ2-5	CASSLGLAGVSETQYF	TGTGCCAGCAGCTTGGGACTAGCGGGAGTGTCAGAGACCCAGTACTTC
NA	TRBD2	TRBV7-8	TRBJ2-7	CASSLALAGAVVDQYEQYF	TGTGCCAGCAGCTTAGCGCTAGCGGGAGCGGTCGTTGATCAATACGAGCAGTACTTC
few	TRBD1	TRBV29-1	TRBJ2-7	CSVLGTASLTFEQYF	TGCAGCGTTCTAGGGACAGCTAGTTTGACCTTCGAGCAGTACTTC
NA	TRBD1	TRBV12-3/TRBV12-4	TRBJ1-5	CASGTGGSGQPQHF	TGTGCCAGCGGCACAGGGGGCTCGGGGCAGCCCCAGCATTTT
NA	TRBD1	TRBV7-2	TRBJ2-1	CASSQTTGSNEQFF	TGTGCCAGCAGCCAAACGACAGGGTCCAATGAGCAGTTCTTC
once	NA	TRBV2	TRBJ2-2	CASSERPANTGELFF	TGTGCCAGCAGTGAACGGCCCGCGAACACCGGGGAGCTGTTTTTT